The sequence of this T cell receptor (beta chain) was determined in a study of OX40 agonist ivuxolimab in advanced cancers. Sequenced by immunoSEQ multiplex PCR; TCRdb stores in-frame clones only, minus some. This sample has 90,000 to 100,000 clones; around 90% occur once, and the top ten carry more than 0.15%. The study's findings and limits: With doses of 0.1-3.0 mg/kg, partial responders showed among the lowest clonal expansion.

The germline V gene has CDR1 SGHTS and CDR2 YDEGEE. CDR3 length: 15 amino acids. V lost 0 bases to trimming and J lost 7 bases, with 11 bases between them. A note on this clone: No antigen is known for it.

The clonotype comes from an adult with an advanced solid tumor such as melanoma, head and neck, liver or kidney cancer. The rearrangement links TRBV5-8 to TRBJ1-6; D is uncertain. The sequencing here drew on CD4+ or CD8+ T cells sorted from blood, taken in a trial of the OX40 agonist ivuxolimab. The CDR3 protein is CASSLAGTPNSPLHF. The CDR3 bases are TGTGCCAGCAGCTTGGCTGGCACACCAAATTCACCCCTCCACTTT.